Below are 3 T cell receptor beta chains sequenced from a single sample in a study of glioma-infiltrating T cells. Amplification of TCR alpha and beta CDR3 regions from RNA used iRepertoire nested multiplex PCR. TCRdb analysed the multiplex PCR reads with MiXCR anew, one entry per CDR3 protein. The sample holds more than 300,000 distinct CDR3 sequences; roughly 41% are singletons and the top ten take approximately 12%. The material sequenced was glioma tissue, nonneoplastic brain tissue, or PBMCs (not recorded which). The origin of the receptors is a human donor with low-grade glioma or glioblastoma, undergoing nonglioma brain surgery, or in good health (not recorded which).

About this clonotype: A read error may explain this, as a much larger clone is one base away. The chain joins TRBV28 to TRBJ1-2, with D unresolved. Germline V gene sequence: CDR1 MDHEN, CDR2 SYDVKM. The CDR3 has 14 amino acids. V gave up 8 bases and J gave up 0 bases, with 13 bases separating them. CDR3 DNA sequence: TGTGCCAGCCGCCTTGTGGGGTCTAACTATGGCTACACCTTC. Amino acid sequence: CASRLVGSNYGYTF.

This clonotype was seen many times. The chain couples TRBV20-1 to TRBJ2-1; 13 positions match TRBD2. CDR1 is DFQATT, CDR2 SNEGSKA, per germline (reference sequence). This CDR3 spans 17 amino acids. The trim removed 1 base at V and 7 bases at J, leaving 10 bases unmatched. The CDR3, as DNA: TGCAGTGCTAGAGCTGGACTAGCGGGAGTAGCTAAGAATGAGCAGTTCTTC. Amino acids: CSARAGLAGVAKNEQFF.

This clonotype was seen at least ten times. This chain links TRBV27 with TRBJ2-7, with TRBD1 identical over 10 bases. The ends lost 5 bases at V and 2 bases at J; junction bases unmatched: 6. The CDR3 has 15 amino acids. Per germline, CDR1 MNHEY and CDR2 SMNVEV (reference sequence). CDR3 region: CASSLGTGVTYEQYF. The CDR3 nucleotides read TGTGCCAGCAGTCTAGGGACAGGGGTCACCTACGAGCAGTACTTC.